The 17 T cell receptor beta chains below were found in one sample sequenced in a study of T-cell memory formation after mild COVID-19. Each CDR3 protein gets one entry after TCRdb re-called the 5' RACE reads with MiXCR. The sample contains about 300,000 distinct CDR3 sequences, just under 20% of which appear only once. Sequencing was performed on PBMCs or a T cell subset sorted from them (not recorded which). These receptors were taken from a young man who had mild COVID-19 (a few samples of this study predate the infection). Cell type and time point are not known.

J is TRBJ2-5 and V is TRBV7-2, with D uncertain. The V gene's germline CDR1 is SGHTA and CDR2 FQGNSA. The CDR3 has 11 residues. The ends were cut back, 5 bases at V and 5 bases at J, with 6 bases in the middle. CDR3 in DNA: TGTGCCAGCAGCGCGACGGAGACCCAGTACTTC. Its translation: CASSATETQYF.

The rearrangement uses TRBV14 and TRBJ2-1; TRBD2 agrees at 10 bases. The CDR3 runs 19 residues. Germline V gene lookup returns CDR1 SGHDN and CDR2 FVKESK. Unmatched junction bases numbered 13, after V lost 5 bases and J lost 0 bases. CDR3 residues: CASSTASGGKGSSYNEQFF. The DNA of the CDR3 is TGTGCCAGCAGCACCGCTAGCGGGGGAAAAGGGAGCTCCTACAATGAGCAGTTCTTC.

The chain uses TRBV12-3 or TRBV12-4 and TRBJ2-7; the D call may be TRBD1 or TRBD2 (5 bases each). V dropped 5 bases and J dropped 6 bases, with 17 bases sitting between them. There are 14 residues in the CDR3. The CDR3 region is CASSPPGPLSEQYV. The CDR3, as DNA: TGTGCCAGCAGTCCTCCGGGACCCCTGTCCGAGCAGTACGTC.

The chain joins TRBV6-5 to TRBJ1-1, with D unresolved. Germline CDR1 and CDR2: MNHEY and SVGAGI. The CDR3 contains 15 residues. V gave up 2 bases and J gave up 0 bases, with 10 bases separating them. The CDR3 DNA is TGTGCCAGCAGTTACGGGATAAGGGTGAACACTGAAGCTTTCTTT. It yields the protein CASSYGIRVNTEAFF.

This clonotype was seen more than once but under ten times. DNA of the CDR3: TGCGCCAGCAGCTATGGACTGACCCAAGAGACCCAGTACTTC. Protein product: CASSYGLTQETQYF. The chain employs TRBV4-1 and TRBJ2-5; the D gene is possibly TRBD2 (5 bases). CDR1 is MGHRA, CDR2 YSYEKL, per germline. The CDR3 runs to 14 residues. V gave up 5 bases and J gave up 1 base, with 11 bases separating them.

This sequence joins TRBV7-9 and TRBJ2-7; D is possibly TRBD1 or TRBD2 (5 bases each). Trimming cost V 5 bases and J 2 bases, with 16 bases left between them. The CDR3 is 15 amino acids. The germline V gene encodes CDR1 SEHNR and CDR2 FQNEAQ (reference sequence). The CDR3 nucleotides are TGTGCCAGCAGCCCTCCCACCGGGACCCCCTACGAGCAGTACGTC. Amino acids: CASSPPTGTPYEQYV.

The rearrangement joins TRBV4-2 to TRBJ2-1; D uncertain. Germline CDR1 and CDR2: LGHNA and YNFKEQ. The ends were cut back, 0 bases at V and 2 bases at J, with 8 bases in the middle. This CDR3 comprises 15 residues. The CDR3 DNA follows: TGTGCCAGCAGCCAAGACCGTGCGCCCTACAATGAGCAGTTCTTC. This codes for CASSQDRAPYNEQFF.

The chain recombines TRBV7-2 with TRBJ2-5; 14 bases are shared with TRBD2. The ends lost 4 bases at V and 5 bases at J; junction bases unmatched: 6. Germline V gene sequence: CDR1 SGHTA, CDR2 FQGNSA. This CDR3 spans 16 amino acids. The chain's CDR3 is CASSSRLAGGLETQYF. CDR3 bases: TGTGCCAGCAGCTCCAGACTAGCGGGGGGGCTTGAGACCCAGTACTTC.

The chain has TRBV29-1 and TRBJ2-3, with TRBD2 as a possible D gene (6 bases). Germline-derived CDR1 and CDR2 are SQVTM and ANQGSEA. The V end was cut by 4 bases, the J end by 0 bases, with 14 bases between. This CDR3 is built from 15 residues. The CDR3 region is CSVGGDGPSTDTQYF. CDR3 coding DNA: TGCAGCGTTGGGGGGGACGGACCTAGCACAGATACGCAGTATTTT.

The rearrangement uses TRBV4-1 and TRBJ1-2; D might be TRBD1 (6 bases). CDR1 and CDR2 (germline): MGHRA, YSYEKL. This CDR3 has 15 amino acids. Trimming cost V 6 bases and J 3 bases, with 17 bases left between them. CDR3 nucleotide sequence: TGCGCCAGCAGACACCCCACCAGGGGTGACTATGGCTACACCTTC. The encoded protein is CASRHPTRGDYGYTF.

In its sample, this clonotype was seen many times. The chain is built from TRBV5-1 and TRBJ1-5, with no clear D. The CDR3 is made up of 12 amino acids. V dropped 1 base and J dropped 7 bases, with 6 bases sitting between them. The germline CDR1 and CDR2 sequences are SGHRS and YFSETQ. CDR3 nucleotide sequence: TGCGCCAGCAGCTTGACGGGGCAGCCCCAGCATTTT. This encodes CASSLTGQPQHF.

In nucleotides, the CDR3 is TGTGCCAGCAGCGTAGGACCCAGAGTACCCCTCTACGAGCAGTACTTC. Protein: CASSVGPRVPLYEQYF. V is TRBV9 and J is TRBJ2-7; D is uncertain. Trimming removed 0 bases at V and 3 bases at J, with 16 bases between. Germline V gene sequence: CDR1 SGDLS, CDR2 YYNGEE. This CDR3 has 16 amino acids.

The genes are TRBV5-5 and TRBJ2-7, with TRBD2 identical over 7 bases. The CDR3 has 15 residues. The V gene end was trimmed by 4 bases and the J gene end by 0 bases; junction bases not matched to a gene: 7. Germline V gives CDR1 SGHKS, CDR2 YYEKEE (reference sequence). Here the CDR3 DNA reads TGTGCCAGCAGCGCTAGCGGCGGCATCTCCTACGAGCAGTACTTC. Translation: CASSASGGISYEQYF.

The rearrangement uses TRBV18 and TRBJ2-5; D gene unclear. The ends were cut back, 8 bases at V and 4 bases at J, with 14 bases in the middle. The CDR3 contains 13 residues. Germline V gives CDR1 KGHSH, CDR2 LQKENI. In DNA, the CDR3 is TGTGCCAGCGCCAGCCGTTCGGGAGAGACCCAGTACTTC. Protein: CASASRSGETQYF.

This chain uses TRBV7-2 with TRBJ2-4; 11 bases are a match to TRBD2. From germline, CDR1 is SGHTA and CDR2 FQGNSA. The CDR3 loop spans 12 amino acids. V dropped 6 bases and J dropped 8; count of bases not matched to a gene: 0. The CDR3 region has the DNA TGTGCCAGCAGACTAGCGGGGGACATTCAGTACTTC. This gives the protein CASRLAGDIQYF. The variable domain in full, with the rest retrieved from reference TRBV7-2 and TRBJ2-4, is GAGVSQSPSNKVTEKGKDVELRCDPISGHTALYWYRQSLGQGLEFLIYFQGNSAPDKSGLPSDRFSAERTGGSVSTLTIQRTQQEDSAVYLCASRLAGDIQYFGAGTRLSVL.

This clonotype has a handful of counts. V gene TRBV4-3 combines with J gene TRBJ1-5; 8 nucleotides align to TRBD1. Germline trimming cut 5 bases from V and 6 bases from J; bases unmatched to any gene: 6. The CDR3 loop spans 14 amino acids. CDR1 is LGHNA, CDR2 YSLEER, per germline. The DNA for the CDR3 is TGCGCCAGCAGCTCGGACAGGGCGAGTCAGCCCCAGCATTTT. It is translated as CASSSDRASQPQHF.

J is TRBJ1-4 and V is TRBV3-1; 7 bases match TRBD1. After removal of 0 bases from V and 8 bases from J, the junction contained 6 bases not matched to a gene. This CDR3 comprises 15 residues. Germline V CDR1 and CDR2: LGHDT, YNNKEL (reference sequence). CDR3 sequence (DNA): TGTGCCAGCAGCCAAGAATCGAACAGGGGCGAAAAACTGTTTTTT. Its protein is CASSQESNRGEKLFF.